This T cell receptor (beta chain) was observed in a study of cytomegalovirus exposure and HLA in healthy donors. Study-wide findings and caveats: V- and J-gene trimming in TCR beta was tied to a missense DCLRE1C variant by an analysis performed later. Most observed TCR sequences were rare, whereas some public TCRs were detected in many donors. For cytomegalovirus status, the classifier reportedly gave diagnoses with high specificity and sensitivity.

This CDR3 has 14 residues. J was trimmed by 1 base and V by 8 bases; bases with no gene match: 8. Germline V CDR1 and CDR2: ENHRY, SYGVKD. Note on this clone: The antigen is not known.

The study ran its PCR with 60 Vbeta and 13 Jbeta primers. The repertoire was sequenced with immunoSEQ multiplex PCR; TCRdb's copy has only in-frame clones and lacks some. The sample table includes 63,000 or so clones. Sequenced material: PBMCs. The gene calls are TRBV10-3 and TRBJ2-7, with TRBD1 matching 7 bases. This TCR came from a boy between 10 and 17 years old in good health and CMV-seronegative. The CDR3 here is CAIRKGQPSYEQYF. As DNA, the CDR3 is TGTGCCATCCGGAAGGGACAGCCTTCCTACGAGCAGTACTTC.